These 6 T cell receptor beta chains originate from one sample sequenced in a study of blood T cell repertoires in COVID-19. Generated by immunoSEQ multiplex PCR, the TCRdb table keeps only in-frame clones and is missing some. This table holds approximately 75,000 clones, 86% found once. Material: peripheral blood. These receptors were taken from an elderly man with COVID-19, enrolled during active disease.

This chain connects TRBV6-5 to TRBJ1-3, with 9 bases matching TRBD1. V shed 4 bases and J 4 bases; nucleotides not matched to a gene: 5. This CDR3 contains 15 residues. Germline CDR1 is MNHEY and CDR2 is SVGAGI. CDR3 DNA sequence: TGTGCCAGCAGTTGGTCGGGACAGGGAGGAAACACCATATATTTT. Translated, it gives CASSWSGQGGNTIYF.

This chain uses TRBV12-3 or TRBV12-4 with TRBJ1-1, with unresolved D. The CDR3 extends over 13 amino acids. V gave up 3 bases and J gave up 7 bases, with 12 bases separating them. The CDR3 region has the DNA TGTGCCAGCAGTTTGGTCCGACTAGGTGAAGCTTTCTTT. Translated: CASSLVRLGEAFF.

Written as DNA, the CDR3 is TGTGCCACCAGCAGACCCGACAGGGCTACTAATGAAAAACTGTTTTTT. Translating it yields CATSRPDRATNEKLFF. The gene calls are TRBV15 and TRBJ1-4; 7 positions agree with TRBD1. V shed 2 bases and J 2 bases; nucleotides not matched to a gene: 5. The CDR3 totals 16 residues. Germline V gene sequence: CDR1 LNHNV, CDR2 YYDKDF (reference sequence). Supplemented by reference TRBV15 and TRBJ1-4, the full variable domain reads DAMVIQNPRYQVTQFGKPVTLSCSQTLNHNVMYWYQQKSSQAPKLLFHYYDKDFNNEADTPDNFQSRRPNTSFCFLDIRSPGLGDTAMYLCATSRPDRATNEKLFFGSGTQLSVL.

The chain couples TRBV12-3 or TRBV12-4 to TRBJ2-7; D perhaps matches TRBD2 (5 bases). CDR3 length: 11 amino acids. Trimming left V 7 bases short and J 6 bases short, with 10 bases between. The CDR3 sequence is CASNFEGEQYF. In nucleotides, the CDR3 is TGTGCCAGCAACTTTGAGGGCGAGCAGTACTTC.

The chain uses TRBV5-4 and TRBJ2-5, with D perhaps TRBD1 (5 bases). Germline CDR1 and CDR2: SGHNT and YYREEE (reference sequence). V lost 4 bases and J lost 4, with 14 bases in between. This CDR3 region has 14 residues. In nucleotides, the CDR3 is TGTGCCAGCAGCGAACGAAGGGGAACAGAGACCCAGTACTTC. Translation gives CASSERRGTETQYF.

The chain couples TRBV6-5 to TRBJ1-1; D unclear. Germline CDR1 MNHEY, CDR2 SVGAGI. CDR3 length: 13 amino acids. Trimming removed 7 bases from V and 0 bases from J, with 9 bases in between. The CDR3 region is CASIRTLNTEAFF. CDR3 DNA: TGTGCCAGCATCCGAACACTGAACACTGAAGCTTTCTTT.